This T cell receptor beta chain was captured by sequencing in a study of CD8+CD57+ T cells in acquired aplastic anemia. Study context: CD4+ and CD8+ cells, once sorted, gave DNA averaging about 3 ug. Notes on the study in general: Common to patients and controls were roughly 30 CD8+ CDR3 sequences. A significant difference in CD8+ Simpson's diversity between patients and controls was not found.

Genomic DNA templated the TCR beta VDJ and CDR3 profiling. TCRdb processed the reads anew with MiXCR; each CDR3 protein has one entry. In the table there are about 210,000 distinct CDR3 sequences, roughly 33% of which are singletons. This clonotype has at least ten counts. Its antigen is unidentified. Losses at the gene ends were 3 bases for V and 6 bases for J; bases not matched to a gene: 4. This CDR3 is built from 15 residues. Looked up from germline, CDR1 is DFQATT and CDR2 is SNEGSKA (reference sequence). What was sequenced was sorted CD4+, CD8+, or CD8+CD57+ T cells (not recorded which) from PBMCs. This sequence originates from a human donor in good health, serving as a control. The genes are TRBV20-1 and TRBJ2-1; the match to TRBD2 covers 14 bases. The CDR3 nucleotides read TGCAGTGCTAGTTCCGGGACTAGCGGGAGCAATGAGCAGTTCTTC. This translates into CSASSGTSGSNEQFF.